Sequencing of this T cell receptor (beta chain) was carried out in a study of blood T cell repertoires in COVID-19. Study details: T cells, B-cell-depleted T cells, or PBMCs provided the cDNA or gDNA that served as material.

Data came from immunoSEQ multiplex PCR; TCRdb stores just in-frame clones and leaves some out. This table has about 300,000 clones, 80% to 90% appearing once. Germline CDR1 ENHRY, CDR2 SYGVKD. V lost 7 bases and J lost 9, with 13 bases in between. The CDR3 is 13 residues long. This chain links TRBV10-3 with TRBJ1-6, with D possibly matching TRBD1 (6 bases). The origin of this receptor is a woman between 35 and 50 years old who had recovered from COVID-19. Specimen: peripheral blood. The CDR3 region is CAITPGTTSPLHF. CDR3 coding DNA: TGTGCCATCACTCCCGGGACAACTTCACCCCTCCACTTT.